A selection of T cell receptor beta chains follows, all from one sample in a study of blood T cell repertoires in COVID-19. Sequencing used immunoSEQ multiplex PCR; TCRdb keeps in-frame clones, though not all of them. Of about 88,000 clones listed, 88% were seen once; the top ten hold around 10%. The specimen sequenced was peripheral blood. All receptors come from a man aged 80 or over with acute or convalescent COVID-19. Both conserved end residues are part of each CDR3. A D gene is named only where the DNA matches it firmly. Size is omitted from some rows. Given values are once, few, many or a class for expanded clones.

clone size	J gene	D gene	V gene	CDR3 DNA	CDR3 protein
-	TRBJ1-2	-	TRBV29-1	TGCAGCGTTGATCTGCGGGGCTATGGCTACACCTTC	CSVDLRGYGYTF
once	TRBJ2-1	TRBD2	TRBV11-3	TGTGCCAGCAGCCTTAAGCGGGGGGGCTCCTACAATGAGCAGTTCTTC	CASSLKRGGSYNEQFF
-	TRBJ1-1	TRBD1	TRBV6-2/TRBV6-3	TGTGCCAGCAGCCGTGGGACAGCGATTGAAGCTTTCTTT	CASSRGTAIEAFF
-	TRBJ1-1	-	TRBV5-4	TGTGCCAGCAGCTCCCCCCAGGGCCCCACTGAAGCTTTCTTT	CASSSPQGPTEAFF
once	TRBJ1-2	-	TRBV21-1	TGTGCCAGCAGCAAGACCGGTGAGTGGGACAGGGGGCGTCTGTACGACTATGGCTACACCTTC	CASSKTGEWDRGRLYDYGYTF
-	TRBJ1-1	TRBD1	TRBV14	TGTGCCAGCAGCCAAGATCTGGCCAGGGGGTGGGAGAACACTGAAGCTTTCTTT	CASSQDLARGWENTEAFF
-	TRBJ2-1	-	TRBV7-6	TGTGCCAGCAGCTTACAGGGGTACAATGAGCAGTTCTTC	CASSLQGYNEQFF
-	TRBJ2-7	TRBD2	TRBV28	TGTGCCAGCAGTTTTGGGACAGGGGCCGGGACTAGCGGGAGGTCATCCTACGAGCAGTACTTC	CASSFGTGAGTSGRSSYEQYF
few	TRBJ1-2	-	TRBV21-1	TGTGCCAGCAACCGGACAGGGGAGGGCTACACCTTC	CASNRTGEGYTF
-	TRBJ1-2	TRBD1	TRBV3-1/TRBV3-2	TGTGCCAGCAGCCAATGGGACAGGGAGAACTATGGCTACACCTTC	CASSQWDRENYGYTF
-	TRBJ1-1	TRBD1	TRBV3-1/TRBV3-2	TGTGCCAGCAGCCTTTCGGACAGGGACACTGAAGCTTTCTTT	CASSLSDRDTEAFF
-	TRBJ1-4	-	TRBV6-1	TGTGCCAGCAGTGAAGGGACAGCTAATGAAAAACTGTTTTTT	CASSEGTANEKLFF
-	TRBJ1-4	-	TRBV2	TGTGCCAGCAGCGGACAAGGGAGGACGCGTAATGAAAAACTGTTTTTT	CASSGQGRTRNEKLFF
-	TRBJ2-5	TRBD2	TRBV15	TGTGCCACCAGCCCTGGGGGGGGAGGGCGAGGGACCCAGTACTTC	CATSPGGGGRGTQYF
few	TRBJ1-3	TRBD1	TRBV5-1	TGCGCCAGCAGCTTGGGGACAGGGGTCGGAAACACCATATATTTT	CASSLGTGVGNTIYF
-	TRBJ1-5	-	TRBV2	TGTGCCAGCAGTGGGTTTGGAGGGGCGAGGAATCAGCCCCAGCATTTT	CASSGFGGARNQPQHF
-	TRBJ1-5	-	TRBV6-1	TGTGCCAGCAGTGAAGGGTTGGCAGGGAATCAGCCCCAGCATTTT	CASSEGLAGNQPQHF
-	TRBJ1-3	-	TRBV7-2	TGTGCCAGCAGCTTAGCGCTATCGAGGGTCTCTGGAAACACCATATATTTT	CASSLALSRVSGNTIYF
-	TRBJ2-7	-	TRBV18	TGTGCCAGCTCACCACCGATAGGGGACGAGCAGTACTTC	CASSPPIGDEQYF
-	TRBJ1-1	-	TRBV5-5	TGTGCCAGCAGCTTGGCCGGGAACACTGAAGCTTTCTTT	CASSLAGNTEAFF
-	TRBJ2-6	-	TRBV7-9	TGTGCCAGCAGCTACCCCCGGGGAACTGGGGCCAACGTCCTGACTTTC	CASSYPRGTGANVLTF
-	TRBJ1-1	TRBD1	TRBV18	TGTGCCAGCTCACCGGGACAGGTACGAAACACTGAAGCTTTCTTT	CASSPGQVRNTEAFF
-	TRBJ2-3	-	TRBV7-8	TGTGCCAGCAGCTTAGGCGTTCAGGGTACGCAGTATTTT	CASSLGVQGTQYF
-	TRBJ2-1	-	TRBV7-8	TGTGCCAGCAGCCCTAGTAGAACCTACAATGAGCAGTTCTTC	CASSPSRTYNEQFF
-	TRBJ1-3	TRBD1	TRBV5-1	TGCGCCAGCAGCTGGGCCCCGGGACAGGCTGGAAACACCATATATTTT	CASSWAPGQAGNTIYF
-	TRBJ1-4	-	TRBV15	TGTGCCACCAGCAGAGGAGGTGCAACTAATGAAAAACTGTTTTTT	CATSRGGATNEKLFF
-	TRBJ1-1	TRBD1	TRBV5-1	TGCGCCAGCAGAAGAACCCCGGGACAGTCGCCTGAAGCTTTCTTT	CASRRTPGQSPEAFF
-	TRBJ2-2	TRBD1	TRBV14	TGTGCCAGCAGCCCGGGACAGGGGATCACCGGGGAGCTGTTTTTT	CASSPGQGITGELFF
-	TRBJ2-3	TRBD1	TRBV25-1	TGTGCCAGCAGTGAATCCCCCGGGACAGGGCTCACAGATACGCAGTATTTT	CASSESPGTGLTDTQYF
-	TRBJ2-5	-	TRBV7-9	TGTGCCAGCAGCTTAACGAGGGCGCAAGAGACCCAGTACTTC	CASSLTRAQETQYF
-	TRBJ1-5	-	TRBV2	TGTGCCAGCAGGACGCAGGGCAATAGCAATCAGCCCCAGCATTTT	CASRTQGNSNQPQHF
-	TRBJ2-7	-	TRBV7-2	TGTGCCAGCAGCTTTTACAGAGACGAGCAGTACTTC	CASSFYRDEQYF
-	TRBJ2-1	TRBD2	TRBV12-5	TGTGCTAGTGGGGCCGGGACTACCATCAATGAGCAGTTCTTC	CASGAGTTINEQFF
-	TRBJ2-2	TRBD1	TRBV24-1	TGTGCCACCAGAGGCCCTCTTTTACAGGGGGAACGGACCGGGGAGCTGTTTTTT	CATRGPLLQGERTGELFF
-	TRBJ2-5	TRBD1	TRBV7-9	TGTGCCAGCAGCCCTTGGACAGGCCGATGGGAGACCCAGTACTTC	CASSPWTGRWETQYF
-	TRBJ1-1	-	TRBV5-1	TGCGCCAGCAGCCCCCACGTCCGGGGACTCACGAAGGGCACTGAAGCTTTCTTT	CASSPHVRGLTKGTEAFF
-	TRBJ1-3	-	TRBV13	TGTGCCAGCAGCTTAGACAGTTCCTCTGGAAACACCATATATTTT	CASSLDSSSGNTIYF
-	TRBJ2-7	TRBD1	TRBV7-2	TGTGCCAGCAGCTTTGGGACAGGACGTGCCGAGCAGTACTTC	CASSFGTGRAEQYF
-	TRBJ2-1	-	TRBV12-5	TGTGCTAGTGGTTCCTCCACCGGGGAGCAGTTCTTC	CASGSSTGEQFF
once	TRBJ2-7	-	TRBV18	TGTGCCAGCTCAAGCAGGGTTTCCTACGAGCAGTACTTC	CASSSRVSYEQYF
-	TRBJ1-6	-	TRBV7-2	TGTGCCAGCAGCTTAGACCTGGCGGGAGAGAATTCACCCCTCCACTTT	CASSLDLAGENSPLHF
-	TRBJ2-2	-	TRBV3-1/TRBV3-2	TGTGCCAGCAGCCAAGTTAGTTTTCGGGGAGCGAACACCGGGGAGCTGTTTTTT	CASSQVSFRGANTGELFF
-	TRBJ1-4	-	TRBV20-1	TGCAGTGCTAGGTGGAGGGAAAAACTGTTTTTT	CSARWREKLFF
-	TRBJ2-7	TRBD1	TRBV7-3	TGTGCCAGCAGCTTACGACAGGGGATGGGCGAGCAGTACTTC	CASSLRQGMGEQYF
-	TRBJ2-3	TRBD2	TRBV19	TGTGCCAGTCGAAATCCCGGACTAGCGGGGACCACAGATACGCAGTATTTT	CASRNPGLAGTTDTQYF
-	TRBJ1-4	-	TRBV3-1/TRBV3-2	TGTGCCAGCAGCCAAGATAGACCGTTACAGGGTATTGGTGAAAAACTGTTTTTT	CASSQDRPLQGIGEKLFF
once	TRBJ1-1	TRBD1	TRBV28	TGTGCCAGCAGTTTCTCCAGGGGGCTGAGGAGGAACACTGAAGCTTTCTTT	CASSFSRGLRRNTEAFF
-	TRBJ1-1	TRBD1	TRBV7-8	TGTGCCAGCAGCACTCGACAGGGGAGAACTGAAGCTTTCTTT	CASSTRQGRTEAFF
-	TRBJ1-1	-	TRBV9	TGTGCCAGCAGCACTCCAGACAGTTACACTGAAGCTTTCTTT	CASSTPDSYTEAFF
-	TRBJ2-7	TRBD1	TRBV7-7	TGTGCTAGCAGCTTAGGGACAGGGAGCTCCTACGAGCAGTACTTC	CASSLGTGSSYEQYF
-	TRBJ2-2	-	TRBV19	TGTGCCAGTAGAGGGAGTCCCGGGGAGCTGTTTTTT	CASRGSPGELFF
-	TRBJ1-2	-	TRBV12-3/TRBV12-4	TGTGCCAGCAGTTTAAACAGGGTCGATGGCTACACCTTC	CASSLNRVDGYTF
-	TRBJ2-7	TRBD1	TRBV18	TGTGCCAGCTCACCCGGGACAGGGGGGTACGAGCAGTACTTC	CASSPGTGGYEQYF
-	TRBJ1-2	-	TRBV7-2	TGTGCCAGCAGCTTAGAACGGAGAGCTAACTATGGCTACACCTTC	CASSLERRANYGYTF
-	TRBJ1-1	TRBD1	TRBV19	TGTGCCAGTAGCTTACAGGGGGTTGCCACTGAAGCTTTCTTT	CASSLQGVATEAFF
-	TRBJ2-7	TRBD2	TRBV6-5	TGTGCCAGCAGGTCTTCTAGCGGTAGCTCCTACGAGCAGTACTTC	CASRSSSGSSYEQYF
few	TRBJ2-2	-	TRBV29-1	TGCAGCGTTGCCGACACCGGGGAGCTGTTTTTT	CSVADTGELFF
-	TRBJ2-3	-	TRBV24-1	TGTGCCACCAGTGATATACAGGGGGGGAGCACAGATACGCAGTATTTT	CATSDIQGGSTDTQYF
-	TRBJ1-6	-	TRBV27	TGTGCCAGCAGTTTATGGTCGGGAGGAGAGAATTCACCCCTCCACTTT	CASSLWSGGENSPLHF
-	TRBJ2-1	TRBD2	TRBV19	TGTGCCAGTAGAGGTTTAGCGGGGAATTTCAATGAGCAGTTCTTC	CASRGLAGNFNEQFF